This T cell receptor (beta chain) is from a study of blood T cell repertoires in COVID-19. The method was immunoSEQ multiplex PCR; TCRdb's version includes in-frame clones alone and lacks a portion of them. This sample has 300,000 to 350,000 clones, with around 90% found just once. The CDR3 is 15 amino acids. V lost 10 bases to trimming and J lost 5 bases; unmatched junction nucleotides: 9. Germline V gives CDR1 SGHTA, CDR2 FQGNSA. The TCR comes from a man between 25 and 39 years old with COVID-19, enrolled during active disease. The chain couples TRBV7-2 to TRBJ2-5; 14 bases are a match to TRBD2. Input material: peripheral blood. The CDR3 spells CATQTSGGAAETQYF. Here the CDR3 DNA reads TGTGCCACCCAGACTAGCGGGGGGGCCGCCGAGACCCAGTACTTC.